The clone carrying this T cell receptor beta chain was detected only a few times. J was trimmed by 3 bases and V by 5 bases; bases with no gene match: 3. The CDR3 sequence is 14 residues long. Full-length variable regions came from constant-region reverse primers plus semi-nested Nested Universal Primer A PCR. One entry per CDR3 protein, called by TCRdb with MiXCR from the 5' RACE reads. Altogether tens of thousands of distinct CDR3 sequences are present, around a quarter being singletons, with the ten largest covering roughly 4.5%. CD4+CD45RO+CD25- cells were isolated as memory CD4+ T cells. The specimen sequenced was memory CD4+ T cells sorted from blood. This sample's subset: memory CD4+ T cells, CD4+CD45RO+CD25-. The sequence came from a female donor with breast cancer. The rearrangement links TRBV12-3 or TRBV12-4 to TRBJ1-1; 10 bases are shared with TRBD1. The CDR3, as DNA: TGTGCCAGCAGTCCGGGACAGGGGTACACTGAAGCTTTCTTT. The encoded protein is CASSPGQGYTEAFF.